One and the same sample provided the 9 T cell receptor beta chains below, sequenced in a study of preoperative IRX-2 immunotherapy in early breast cancer. Documented treatment: preoperative locoregional IRX-2 cytokine immunotherapy. TCRdb's copy holds only in-frame clones and misses some; the assay was immunoSEQ multiplex PCR. Counted here are under 3,500 clones, 75% to 80% occurring once; the ten biggest clones make up around 7.7%. The sequencing here drew on tumor tissue, taken after IRX-2 immunotherapy. All receptors derive from a human donor with breast cancer.

This clone has just a few counts. The genes are TRBV19 and TRBJ1-1, with D maybe TRBD1 (5 bases). The CDR3 contains 14 residues. The germline gives CDR1 LNHDA, CDR2 SQIVND (reference sequence). V dropped 6 bases and J dropped 1 base, with 12 bases sitting between them. The CDR3 sequence: CASRATAKNTEAFF. The CDR3 bases are TGTGCCAGTAGGGCGACAGCGAAGAACACTGAAGCTTTCTTT.

This clone was detected only a few times. The chain is built from TRBV6-8 and TRBJ2-5; no firm D call. The CDR3 is 12 amino acids. Looked up from germline, CDR1 is MNHGY and CDR2 is SAAAGT. Trimming left V 2 bases short and J 5 bases short, with 6 bases between. The CDR3 coding sequence is TGTGCCAGCAGTTACGCCGGGGAGACCCAGTACTTC. Translation gives CASSYAGETQYF.

The chain carries TRBV19 and TRBJ2-5; D perhaps matches TRBD1 (6 bases). V was clipped by 5 bases and J by 5 bases, with 15 bases between them. CDR3 size: 14 residues. Per the germline V gene, CDR1 is LNHDA and CDR2 is SQIVND (reference sequence). Written as DNA, the CDR3 is TGTGCCAGTAGTCCCCGACAGGTTCCGGAGACCCAGTACTTC. Amino acids: CASSPRQVPETQYF.

CDR3 in DNA: TGCGCCAGCAGTGAGCGTGCCACCGGGGAGCTGTTTTTT. Protein: CASSERATGELFF. V gene TRBV10-2 combines with J gene TRBJ2-2; D is uncertain. The CDR3 totals 13 residues. Deletions cut 2 bases from V and 4 bases from J, with 5 bases between. Germline V gene lookup returns CDR1 WSHSY and CDR2 SAAADI.

The chain has TRBV6-8 and TRBJ1-5, with D unclear. CDR1 and CDR2 (germline): MNHGY, SAAAGT. The CDR3 runs to 13 residues. Deletions cut 1 base from V and 3 bases from J, with 4 bases between. In DNA, the CDR3 is TGTGCCAGCAGTTACTGGCCCAATCAGCCCCAGCATTTT. It encodes CASSYWPNQPQHF.

In its sample, this clone was seen once. This chain joins TRBV6-8 and TRBJ1-2, with 7 bases fitting TRBD1. The CDR3 has 13 amino acids. The V and J ends lost 4 bases and 6 bases, in that order; junction bases with no gene match: 5. CDR1 is MNHGY, CDR2 SAAAGT, per germline. The DNA of the CDR3 is TGTGCCAGCAGTTTCGTACAGGGGAATGGCTACACCTTC. Protein: CASSFVQGNGYTF.

The chain has TRBV11-3 and TRBJ2-2; a possible D gene is TRBD1 (6 bases). Germline CDR1 is SGHNT and CDR2 is YENEEA. Trimming cost V 5 bases and J 1 base, with 14 bases left between them. The length of the CDR3 is 16 residues. The CDR3 bases are TGTGCCAGCAGCAAAGTGACAGGCAGGAACACCGGGGAGCTGTTTTTT. This gives the protein CASSKVTGRNTGELFF.

The chain has TRBV19 and TRBJ1-4; no definite D call. Germline CDR1 is LNHDA and CDR2 is SQIVND (reference sequence). Trimming removed 3 bases from V and 8 bases from J, with 19 bases in between. This CDR3 has 16 amino acids. For the CDR3, the DNA is TGTGCCAGTAGTATGCCGACGGCCACGGGGAAAGAAAAACTGTTTTTT. Translating gives CASSMPTATGKEKLFF.

This clone was seen once. This chain links TRBV2 with TRBJ1-1, with a weak D call TRBD1 (6 bases). The V and J ends lost 3 bases and 2 bases respectively, with 13 bases between them. The CDR3 runs to 15 residues. Germline lookup yields CDR1 SNHLY and CDR2 FYNNEI. The CDR3 here is CASSDSRTVNTEAFF. The DNA for the CDR3 is TGTGCCAGCAGTGACTCCAGGACAGTAAACACTGAAGCTTTCTTT.